The subject of this entry is one T cell receptor beta chain. Germline V lookup: CDR1 SNHLY, CDR2 FYNNEI. V gave up 3 bases and J gave up 0 bases, with 9 bases separating them. This CDR3 has 15 amino acids. The sample belongs to a study of blood T cells in healthy people across ages. The wider study: About one barcoded beta molecule per two T cells was captured by template switching.

Through a sample-barcoded 5' primer and a J-beta primer mix, a second PCR was run for about 6 to 11 cycles. Sequencing recovered at least 3 million CDR3-containing paired-end reads from each sample. TCRdb re-analysed the 5' RACE reads in MiXCR, keeping a single row per CDR3 protein. This repertoire shows some 1.5 million distinct CDR3 sequences, under 30% found once; its top ten account for 7.7%. The sequence was collected from a woman younger than 45 in good health. Material for sequencing was blood. The V call is TRBV2, the J call TRBJ1-5; D not resolved. For the CDR3, the DNA is TGTGCCAGCAGTGACAGGAGATCTAGCAATCAGCCCCAGCATTTT. It translates to CASSDRRSSNQPQHF.